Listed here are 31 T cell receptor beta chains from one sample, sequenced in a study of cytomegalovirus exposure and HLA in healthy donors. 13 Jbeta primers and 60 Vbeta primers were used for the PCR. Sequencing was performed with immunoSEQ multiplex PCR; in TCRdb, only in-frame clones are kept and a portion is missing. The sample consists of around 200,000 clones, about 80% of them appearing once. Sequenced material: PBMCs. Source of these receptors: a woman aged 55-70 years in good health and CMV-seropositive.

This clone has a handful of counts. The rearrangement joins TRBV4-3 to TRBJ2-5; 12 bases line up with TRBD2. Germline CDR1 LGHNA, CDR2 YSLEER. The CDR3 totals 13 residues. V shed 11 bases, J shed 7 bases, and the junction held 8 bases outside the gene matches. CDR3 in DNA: TGCGCCCACTGGACTAGCGGGGTTGGGACCCAGTACTTC. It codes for CAHWTSGVGTQYF.

The CDR3 spells CASSPPTGQGTDTQYF. CDR3 DNA sequence: TGTGCCAGCTCACCACCGACGGGACAGGGGACAGATACGCAGTATTTT. V and J are TRBV18 and TRBJ2-3; TRBD1 aligns across 10 bases. The CDR3 contains 16 residues. CDR1 and CDR2 from the germline V gene are KGHSH and LQKENI. V lost 0 bases and J lost 3; bases outside the gene matches: 3.

The CDR3 coding sequence is TGTGCCAGCAGTTATGTGTCCGGGGGGTCACCCCTCCACTTT. Its protein product is CASSYVSGGSPLHF. The J gene is TRBJ1-6, the V gene TRBV27; TRBD1 is a possible D gene (5 bases). Germline CDR1 reads MNHEY; CDR2 reads SMNVEV (reference sequence). The V gene lost 4 bases and the J gene lost 10 bases, with 14 bases spanning the gap. CDR3 length equals 14 residues.

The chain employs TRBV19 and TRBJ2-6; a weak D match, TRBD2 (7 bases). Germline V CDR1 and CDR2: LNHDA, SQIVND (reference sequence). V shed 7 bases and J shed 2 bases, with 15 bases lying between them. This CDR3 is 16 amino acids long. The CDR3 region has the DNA TGTGCCAGTACCCGAGGGGGGGGTACTGGGGCCAACGTCCTGACTTTC. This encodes CASTRGGGTGANVLTF.

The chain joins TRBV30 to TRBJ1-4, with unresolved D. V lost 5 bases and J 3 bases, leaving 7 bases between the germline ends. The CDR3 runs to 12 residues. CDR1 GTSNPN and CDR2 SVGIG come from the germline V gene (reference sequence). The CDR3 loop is CAWGVSNEKLFF. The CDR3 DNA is TGTGCCTGGGGAGTCTCTAATGAAAAACTGTTTTTT. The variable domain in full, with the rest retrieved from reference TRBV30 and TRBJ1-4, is SQTIHQWPATLVQPVGSPLSLECTVEGTSNPNLYWYRQAAGRGLQLLFYSVGIGQISSEVPQNLSASRPQDRQFILSSKKLLLSDSGFYLCAWGVSNEKLFFGSGTQLSVL.

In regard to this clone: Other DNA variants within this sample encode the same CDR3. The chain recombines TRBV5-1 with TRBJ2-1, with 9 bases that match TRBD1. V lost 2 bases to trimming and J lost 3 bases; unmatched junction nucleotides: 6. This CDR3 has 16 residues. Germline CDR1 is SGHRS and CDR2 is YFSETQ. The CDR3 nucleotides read TGCGCCAGCAGCTTTCAAACAGGGGGCTACTACAATGAGCAGTTCTTC. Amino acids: CASSFQTGGYYNEQFF.

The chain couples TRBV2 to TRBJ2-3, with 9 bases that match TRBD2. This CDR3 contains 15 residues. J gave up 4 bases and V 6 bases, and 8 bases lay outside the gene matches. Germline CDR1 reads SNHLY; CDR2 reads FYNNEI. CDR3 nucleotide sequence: TGTGCCAGCAGGGAGACTAGCGGTCCTCCAGATACGCAGTATTTT. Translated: CASRETSGPPDTQYF.

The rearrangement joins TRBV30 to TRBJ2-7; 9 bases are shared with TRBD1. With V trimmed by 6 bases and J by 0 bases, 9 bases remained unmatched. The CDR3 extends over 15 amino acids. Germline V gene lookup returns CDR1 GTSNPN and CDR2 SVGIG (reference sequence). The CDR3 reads CACLDRGSFSYEQYF. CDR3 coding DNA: TGTGCCTGCCTGGACAGGGGATCTTTCTCCTACGAGCAGTACTTC.

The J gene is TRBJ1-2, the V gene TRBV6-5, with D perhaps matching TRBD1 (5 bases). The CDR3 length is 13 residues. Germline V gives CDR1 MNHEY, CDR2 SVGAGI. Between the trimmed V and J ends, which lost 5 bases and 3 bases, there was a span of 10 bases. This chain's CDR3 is CASSRQNDYGYTF. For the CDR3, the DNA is TGTGCCAGCAGTCGACAGAATGACTATGGCTACACCTTC.

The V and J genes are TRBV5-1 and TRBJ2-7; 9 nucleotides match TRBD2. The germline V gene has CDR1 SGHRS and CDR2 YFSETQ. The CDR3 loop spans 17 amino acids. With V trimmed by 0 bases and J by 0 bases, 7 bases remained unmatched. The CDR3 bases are TGCGCCAGCAGCTTGGAGAGGACTAGCGCCTTCTCCTACGAGCAGTACTTC. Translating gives CASSLERTSAFSYEQYF.

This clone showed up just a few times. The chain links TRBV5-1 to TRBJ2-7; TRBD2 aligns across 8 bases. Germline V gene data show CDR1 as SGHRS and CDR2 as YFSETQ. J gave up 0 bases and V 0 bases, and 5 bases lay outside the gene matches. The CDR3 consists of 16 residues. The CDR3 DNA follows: TGCGCCAGCAGCTTGGCCCTGACTAGCGTCTCCTACGAGCAGTACTTC. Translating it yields CASSLALTSVSYEQYF.

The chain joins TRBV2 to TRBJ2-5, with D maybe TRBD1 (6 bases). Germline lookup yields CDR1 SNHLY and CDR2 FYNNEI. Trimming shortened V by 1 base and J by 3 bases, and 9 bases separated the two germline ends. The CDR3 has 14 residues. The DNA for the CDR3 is TGTGCCAGCAGTGAAGTCAGGGGCGAAGAGACCCAGTACTTC. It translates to CASSEVRGEETQYF. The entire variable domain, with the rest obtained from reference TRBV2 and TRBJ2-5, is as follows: EPEVTQTPSHQVTQMGQEVILRCVPISNHLYFYWYRQILGQKVEFLVSFYNNEISEKSEIFDDQFSVERPDGSNFTLKIRSTKLEDSAMYFCASSEVRGEETQYFGPGTRLLVL.

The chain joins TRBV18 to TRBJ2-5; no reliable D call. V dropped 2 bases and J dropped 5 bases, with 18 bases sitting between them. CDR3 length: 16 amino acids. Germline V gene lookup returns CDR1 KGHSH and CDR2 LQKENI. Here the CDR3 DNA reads TGTGCCAGCTCACCAGGGTCGAGTTCACAGTCCGAGACCCAGTACTTC. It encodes CASSPGSSSQSETQYF.

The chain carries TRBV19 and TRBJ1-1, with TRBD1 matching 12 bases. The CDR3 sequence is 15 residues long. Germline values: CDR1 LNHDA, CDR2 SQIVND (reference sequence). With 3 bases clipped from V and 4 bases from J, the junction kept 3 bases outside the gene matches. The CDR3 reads CASSIRDRGLTEAFF. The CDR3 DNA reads TGTGCCAGTAGTATCCGGGACAGGGGGCTCACTGAAGCTTTCTTT.

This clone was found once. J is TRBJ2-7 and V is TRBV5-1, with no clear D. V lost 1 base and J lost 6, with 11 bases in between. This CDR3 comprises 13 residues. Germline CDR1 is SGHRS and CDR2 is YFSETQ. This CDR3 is CASSLHSTSEQYF. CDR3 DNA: TGCGCCAGCAGCTTGCACAGTACTTCCGAGCAGTACTTC. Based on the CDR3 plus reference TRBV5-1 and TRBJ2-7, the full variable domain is KAGVTQTPRYLIKTRGQQVTLSCSPISGHRSVSWYQQTPGQGLQFLFEYFSETQRNKGNFPGRFSGRQFSNSRSEMNVSTLELGDSALYLCASSLHSTSEQYFGPGTRLTVT.

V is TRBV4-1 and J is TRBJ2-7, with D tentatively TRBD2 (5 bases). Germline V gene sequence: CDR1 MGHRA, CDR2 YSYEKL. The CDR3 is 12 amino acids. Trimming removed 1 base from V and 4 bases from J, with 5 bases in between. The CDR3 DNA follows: TGCGCCAGCAGCCAAGCGGGGTACGAGCAGTACTTC. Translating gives CASSQAGYEQYF.

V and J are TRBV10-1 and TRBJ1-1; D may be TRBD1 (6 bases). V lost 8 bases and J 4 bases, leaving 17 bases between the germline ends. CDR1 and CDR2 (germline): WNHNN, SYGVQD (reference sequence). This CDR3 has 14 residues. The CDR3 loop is CASGRGGLGTEAFF. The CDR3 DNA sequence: TGCGCCAGCGGAAGGGGGGGGCTGGGCACTGAAGCTTTCTTT.

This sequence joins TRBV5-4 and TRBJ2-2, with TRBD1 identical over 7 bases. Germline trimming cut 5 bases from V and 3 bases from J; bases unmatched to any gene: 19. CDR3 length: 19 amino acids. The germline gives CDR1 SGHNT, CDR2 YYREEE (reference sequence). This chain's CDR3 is CASSSGDKGAQEDTGELFF. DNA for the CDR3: TGTGCCAGCAGTTCTGGGGACAAGGGGGCGCAGGAAGACACCGGGGAGCTGTTTTTT.

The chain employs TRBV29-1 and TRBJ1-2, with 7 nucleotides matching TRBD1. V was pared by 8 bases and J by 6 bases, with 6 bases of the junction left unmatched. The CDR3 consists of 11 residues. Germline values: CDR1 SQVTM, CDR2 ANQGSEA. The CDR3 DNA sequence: TGCAGCTGTCTCGGACAGGATGGCTACACCTTC. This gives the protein CSCLGQDGYTF.

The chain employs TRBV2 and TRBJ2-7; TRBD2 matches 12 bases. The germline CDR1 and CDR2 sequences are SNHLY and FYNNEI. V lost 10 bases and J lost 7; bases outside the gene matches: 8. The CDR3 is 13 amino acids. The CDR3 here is CAIPTSGSTEQYF. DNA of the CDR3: TGTGCCATTCCGACTAGCGGGAGTACGGAGCAGTACTTC.

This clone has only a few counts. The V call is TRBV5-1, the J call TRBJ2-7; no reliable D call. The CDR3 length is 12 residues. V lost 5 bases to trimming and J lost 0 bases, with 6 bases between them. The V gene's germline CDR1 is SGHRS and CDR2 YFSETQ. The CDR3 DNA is TGCGCCAGCAGAATTAACTCCTACGAGCAGTACTTC. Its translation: CASRINSYEQYF.

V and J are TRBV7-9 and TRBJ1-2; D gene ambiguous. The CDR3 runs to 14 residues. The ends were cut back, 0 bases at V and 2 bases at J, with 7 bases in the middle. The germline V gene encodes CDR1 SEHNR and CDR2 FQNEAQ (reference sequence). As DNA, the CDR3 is TGTGCCAGCAGCTTAGCGGCAGGAAACTATGGCTACACCTTC. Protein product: CASSLAAGNYGYTF.

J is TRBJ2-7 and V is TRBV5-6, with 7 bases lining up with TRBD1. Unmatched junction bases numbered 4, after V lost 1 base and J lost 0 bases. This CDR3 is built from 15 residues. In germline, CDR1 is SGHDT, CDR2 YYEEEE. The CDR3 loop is CASSLSGGSSYEQYF. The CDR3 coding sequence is TGTGCCAGCAGCTTGTCAGGGGGATCCTCCTACGAGCAGTACTTC.

The CDR3: CAWSVRSGWTEAFF. As DNA, the CDR3 is TGTGCCTGGAGTGTGCGGTCAGGGTGGACTGAAGCTTTCTTT. The genes are TRBV30 and TRBJ1-1; tentatively, D is TRBD1 (5 bases). This CDR3 is 14 amino acids long. Germline values: CDR1 GTSNPN, CDR2 SVGIG (reference sequence). Trimming took 0 bases from V and 5 from J, leaving 13 bases between them.

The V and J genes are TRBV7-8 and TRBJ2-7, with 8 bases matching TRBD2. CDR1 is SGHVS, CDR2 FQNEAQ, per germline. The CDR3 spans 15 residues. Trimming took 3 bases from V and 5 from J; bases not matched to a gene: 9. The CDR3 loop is CASSFSGARVDEQYF. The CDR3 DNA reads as TGTGCCAGCAGCTTTAGCGGGGCGAGGGTTGACGAGCAGTACTTC.

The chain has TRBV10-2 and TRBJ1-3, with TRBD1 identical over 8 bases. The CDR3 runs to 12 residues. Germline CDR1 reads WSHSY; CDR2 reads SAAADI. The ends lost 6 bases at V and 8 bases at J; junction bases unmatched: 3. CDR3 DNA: TGCGCCAGCAGCATGACAGGGGACACCATATATTTT. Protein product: CASSMTGDTIYF.

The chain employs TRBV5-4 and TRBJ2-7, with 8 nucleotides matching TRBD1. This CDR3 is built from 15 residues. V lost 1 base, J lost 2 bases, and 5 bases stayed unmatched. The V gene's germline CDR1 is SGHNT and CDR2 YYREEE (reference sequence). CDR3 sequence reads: CASSLRTGLTYEQYF. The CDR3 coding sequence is TGTGCCAGCAGCTTGAGGACAGGGCTTACCTACGAGCAGTACTTC.

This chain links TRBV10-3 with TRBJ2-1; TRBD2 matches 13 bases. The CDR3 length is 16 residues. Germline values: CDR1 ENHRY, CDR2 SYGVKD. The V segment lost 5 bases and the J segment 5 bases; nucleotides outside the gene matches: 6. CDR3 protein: CAISNSGTSGNNEQFF. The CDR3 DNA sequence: TGTGCCATCAGTAACTCCGGGACTAGCGGGAACAATGAGCAGTTCTTC.

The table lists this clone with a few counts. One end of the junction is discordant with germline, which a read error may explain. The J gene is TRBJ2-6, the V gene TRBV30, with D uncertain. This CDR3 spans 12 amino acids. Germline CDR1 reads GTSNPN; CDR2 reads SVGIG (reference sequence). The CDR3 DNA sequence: TGTGCCTGGAGTGTTTTAGGCTCAGCGTCTGACTTC. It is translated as CAWSVLGSASDF.

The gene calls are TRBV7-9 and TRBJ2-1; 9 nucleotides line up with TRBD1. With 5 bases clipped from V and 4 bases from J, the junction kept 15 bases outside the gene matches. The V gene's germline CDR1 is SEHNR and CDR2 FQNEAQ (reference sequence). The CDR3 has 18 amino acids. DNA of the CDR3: TGTGCCAGCAGCAAACCGGGACAGGGCACAATTATTTACAATGAGCAGTTCTTC. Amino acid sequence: CASSKPGQGTIIYNEQFF.

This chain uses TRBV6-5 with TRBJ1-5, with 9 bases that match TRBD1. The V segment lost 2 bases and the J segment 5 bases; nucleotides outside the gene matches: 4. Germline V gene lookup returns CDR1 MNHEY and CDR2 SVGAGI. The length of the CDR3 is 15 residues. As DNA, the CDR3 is TGTGCCAGCAGTTACGATGGACAGGGGCATCAGCCCCAGCATTTT. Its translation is CASSYDGQGHQPQHF.